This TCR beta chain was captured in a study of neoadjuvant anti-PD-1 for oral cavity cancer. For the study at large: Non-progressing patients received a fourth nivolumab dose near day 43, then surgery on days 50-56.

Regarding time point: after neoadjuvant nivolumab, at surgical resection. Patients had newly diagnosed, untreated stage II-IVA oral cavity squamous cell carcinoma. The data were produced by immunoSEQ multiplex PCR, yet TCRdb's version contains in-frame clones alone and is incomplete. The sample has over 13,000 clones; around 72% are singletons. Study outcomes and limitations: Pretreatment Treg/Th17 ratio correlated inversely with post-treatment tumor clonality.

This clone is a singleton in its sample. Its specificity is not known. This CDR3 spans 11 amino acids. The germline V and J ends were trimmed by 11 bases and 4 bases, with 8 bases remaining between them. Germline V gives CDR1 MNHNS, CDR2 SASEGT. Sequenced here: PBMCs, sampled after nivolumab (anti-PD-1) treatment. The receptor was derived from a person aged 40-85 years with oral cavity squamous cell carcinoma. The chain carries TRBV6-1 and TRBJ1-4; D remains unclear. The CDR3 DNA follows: TGTGCCGCGTCCGATAATGAAAAACTGTTTTTT. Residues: CAASDNEKLFF.